Listed here is a single T cell receptor (beta chain). Its antigen is unknown. Full-length variable regions came from constant-region reverse primers plus semi-nested Nested Universal Primer A PCR. TCRdb ran MiXCR on the 5' RACE reads and lists one entry per CDR3 protein. Here the sample spans 6,200 or so distinct CDR3 sequences, 50% being singletons. Study results and limitations: The TCR gene usage of tumor memory CD4+ T cells clustered together with blood and lymph node memory CD4+ cells and with lymph node naive CD4+ cells. The larger-cohort validation was restricted to a single TCR beta V-J rearrangement rather than whole repertoires. Tumor-infiltrating Treg TCR alpha and beta sequences overlapped most with tumor naive CD4+ T cells, then blood naive.

The germline CDR1 and CDR2 sequences are DFQATT and SNEGSKA (reference sequence). Trimming left V 5 bases short and J 1 base short, with 8 bases between. This CDR3 has 12 amino acids. This clonotype originated in a female donor with breast cancer. This sequence joins TRBV20-1 and TRBJ1-2, with D unresolved. Sequences were obtained from naive CD4+ T cells sorted from a lymph node. The subset denotes: naive CD4+ T cells, CD4+CD45RA+CD25-. In DNA form, the CDR3 reads TGCAGTGCTCGGATAAATAACTATGGCTACACCTTC. Protein sequence: CSARINNYGYTF.